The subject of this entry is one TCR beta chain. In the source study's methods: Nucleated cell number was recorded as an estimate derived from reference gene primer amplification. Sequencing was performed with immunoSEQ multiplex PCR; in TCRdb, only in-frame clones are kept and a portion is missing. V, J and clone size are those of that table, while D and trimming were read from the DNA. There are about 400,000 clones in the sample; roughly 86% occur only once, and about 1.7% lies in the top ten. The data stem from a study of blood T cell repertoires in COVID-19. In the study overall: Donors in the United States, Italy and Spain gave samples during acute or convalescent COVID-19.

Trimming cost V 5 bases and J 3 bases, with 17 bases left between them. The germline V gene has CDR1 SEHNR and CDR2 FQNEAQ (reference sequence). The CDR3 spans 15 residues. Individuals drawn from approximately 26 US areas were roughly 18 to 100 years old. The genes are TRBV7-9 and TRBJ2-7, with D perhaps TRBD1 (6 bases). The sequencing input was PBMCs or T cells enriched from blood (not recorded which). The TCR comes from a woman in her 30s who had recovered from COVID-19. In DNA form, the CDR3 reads TGTGCCAGCAGCCAATTGGACAGATTCATCTACGAGCAGTACTTC. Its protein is CASSQLDRFIYEQYF.